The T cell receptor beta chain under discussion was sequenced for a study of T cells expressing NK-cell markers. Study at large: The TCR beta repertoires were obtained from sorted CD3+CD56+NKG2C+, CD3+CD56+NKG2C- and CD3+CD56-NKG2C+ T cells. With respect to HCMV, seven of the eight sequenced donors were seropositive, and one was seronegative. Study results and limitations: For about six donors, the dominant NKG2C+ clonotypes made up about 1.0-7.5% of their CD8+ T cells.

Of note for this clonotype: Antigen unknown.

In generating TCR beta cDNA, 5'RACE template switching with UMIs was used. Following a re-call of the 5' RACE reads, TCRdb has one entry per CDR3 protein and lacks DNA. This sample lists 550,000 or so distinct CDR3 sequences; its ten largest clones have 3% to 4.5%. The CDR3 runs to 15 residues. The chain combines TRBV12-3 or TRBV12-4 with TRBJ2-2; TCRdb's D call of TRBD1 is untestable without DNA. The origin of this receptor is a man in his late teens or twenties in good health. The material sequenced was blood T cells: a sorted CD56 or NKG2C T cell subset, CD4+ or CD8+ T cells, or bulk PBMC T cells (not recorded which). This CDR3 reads CATRGGLWIGGELFF.